This TCR beta chain was sequenced during a study of T cells expressing NK-cell markers. About the research overall: All TCR beta repertoires analysed originated from sorted CD3+CD56+NKG2C+, CD3+CD56+NKG2C- and CD3+CD56-NKG2C+ T cells. Study results and caveats: Researchers report these clonotypes also headed the CD3+CD56-NKG2C+ fraction in four donors. In roughly 6 donors, dominant CD3+CD56+NKG2C+ clones formed about 1.0-7.5% of CD8+ cells.

The CDR3 extends over 12 amino acids. Germline V gene lookup returns CDR1 DFQATT and CDR2 SNEGSKA (reference sequence). Worth noting for this clonotype: Its antigen remains unidentified.

For TCR beta, cDNA was produced by 5'RACE template switching with UMIs. TCRdb reanalyzed the 5' RACE reads and collapses them to one entry per CDR3 protein, without DNA. The sample has some 460,000 distinct CDR3 sequences, and its top ten clones hold approximately 1.4%. The sample was blood T cells: a sorted CD56 or NKG2C T cell subset, CD4+ or CD8+ T cells, or bulk PBMC T cells (not recorded which). V gene TRBV20-1 combines with J gene TRBJ2-7. The TCR comes from a woman aged 45-65 years in good health. This CDR3 reads CSAQNGFYEQYF.